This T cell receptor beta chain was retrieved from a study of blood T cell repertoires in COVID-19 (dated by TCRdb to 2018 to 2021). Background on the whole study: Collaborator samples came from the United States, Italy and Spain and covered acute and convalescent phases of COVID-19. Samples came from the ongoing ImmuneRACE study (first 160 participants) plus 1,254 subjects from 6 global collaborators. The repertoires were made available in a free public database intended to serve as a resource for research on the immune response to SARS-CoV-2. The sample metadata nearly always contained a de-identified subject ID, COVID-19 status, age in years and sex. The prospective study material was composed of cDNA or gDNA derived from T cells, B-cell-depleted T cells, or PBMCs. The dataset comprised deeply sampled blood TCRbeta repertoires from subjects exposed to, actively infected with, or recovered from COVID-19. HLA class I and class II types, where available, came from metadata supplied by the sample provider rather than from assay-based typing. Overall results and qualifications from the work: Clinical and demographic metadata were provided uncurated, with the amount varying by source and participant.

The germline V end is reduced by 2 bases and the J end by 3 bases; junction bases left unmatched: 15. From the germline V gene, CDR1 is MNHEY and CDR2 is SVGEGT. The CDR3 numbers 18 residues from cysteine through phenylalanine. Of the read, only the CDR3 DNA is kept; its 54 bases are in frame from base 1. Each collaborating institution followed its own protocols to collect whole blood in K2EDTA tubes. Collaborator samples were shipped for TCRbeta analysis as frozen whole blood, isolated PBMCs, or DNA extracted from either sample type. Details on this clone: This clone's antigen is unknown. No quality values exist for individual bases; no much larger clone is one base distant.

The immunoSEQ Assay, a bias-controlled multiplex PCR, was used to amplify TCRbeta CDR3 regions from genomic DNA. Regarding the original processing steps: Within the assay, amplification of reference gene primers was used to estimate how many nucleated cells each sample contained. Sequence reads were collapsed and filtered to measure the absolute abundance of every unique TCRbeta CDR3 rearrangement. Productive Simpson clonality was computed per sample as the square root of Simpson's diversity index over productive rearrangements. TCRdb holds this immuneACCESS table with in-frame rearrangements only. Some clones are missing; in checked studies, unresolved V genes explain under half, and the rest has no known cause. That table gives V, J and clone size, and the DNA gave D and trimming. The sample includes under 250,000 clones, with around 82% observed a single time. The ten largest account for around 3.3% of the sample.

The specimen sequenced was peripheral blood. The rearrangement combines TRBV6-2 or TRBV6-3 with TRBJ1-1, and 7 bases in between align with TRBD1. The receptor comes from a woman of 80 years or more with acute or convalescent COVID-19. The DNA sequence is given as TGTGCCAGCAGTTACCCTATTCCCAGGGGGGTCCTAGACACTGAAGCTTTCTTT. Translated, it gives CASSYPIPRGVLDTEAFF.